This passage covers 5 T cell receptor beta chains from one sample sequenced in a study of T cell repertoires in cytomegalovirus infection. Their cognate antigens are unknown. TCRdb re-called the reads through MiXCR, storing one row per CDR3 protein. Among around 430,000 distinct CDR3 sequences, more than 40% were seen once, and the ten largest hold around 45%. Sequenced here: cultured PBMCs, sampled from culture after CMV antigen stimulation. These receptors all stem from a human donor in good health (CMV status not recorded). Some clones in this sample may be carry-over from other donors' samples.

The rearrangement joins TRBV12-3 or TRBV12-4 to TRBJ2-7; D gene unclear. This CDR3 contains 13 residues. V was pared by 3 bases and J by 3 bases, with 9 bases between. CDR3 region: CASSLWLNYEQYF. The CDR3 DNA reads TGTGCCAGCAGTTTGTGGCTGAACTACGAGCAGTACTTC.

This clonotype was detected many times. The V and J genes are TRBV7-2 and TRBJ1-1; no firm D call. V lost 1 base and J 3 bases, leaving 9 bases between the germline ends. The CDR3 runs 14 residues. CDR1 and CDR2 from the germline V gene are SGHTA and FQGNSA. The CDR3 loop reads CASSLGGRYTEAFF. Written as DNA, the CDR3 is TGTGCCAGCAGCTTAGGAGGGCGGTACACTGAAGCTTTCTTT.

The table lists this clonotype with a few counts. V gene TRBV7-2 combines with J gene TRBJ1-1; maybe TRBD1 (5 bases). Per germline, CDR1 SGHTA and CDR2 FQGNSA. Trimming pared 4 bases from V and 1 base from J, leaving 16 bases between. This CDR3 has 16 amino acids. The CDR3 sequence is CASSYSSRGRNTEAFF. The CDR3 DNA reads TGTGCCAGCAGCTACTCATCCCGGGGCAGGAACACTGAAGCTTTCTTT.

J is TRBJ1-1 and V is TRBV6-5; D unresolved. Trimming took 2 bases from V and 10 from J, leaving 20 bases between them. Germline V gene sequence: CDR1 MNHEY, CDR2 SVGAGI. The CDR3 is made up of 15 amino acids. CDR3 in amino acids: CASSYGFLPNSVAFF. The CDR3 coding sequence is TGTGCCAGCAGTTACGGGTTTTTACCCAATTCGGTAGCTTTCTTT.

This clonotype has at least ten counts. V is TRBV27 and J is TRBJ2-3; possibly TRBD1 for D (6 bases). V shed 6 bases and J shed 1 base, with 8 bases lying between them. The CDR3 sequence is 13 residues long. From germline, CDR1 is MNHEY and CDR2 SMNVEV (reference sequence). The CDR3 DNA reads TGTGCCAGCAGAAGGACAGGCACAGATACGCAGTATTTT. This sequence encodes CASRRTGTDTQYF.